A selection of T cell receptor beta chains follows, all from one sample in a study of blood T cell repertoires in COVID-19. TCRdb's copy holds only in-frame clones and misses some; the assay was immunoSEQ multiplex PCR. The repertoire holds more than 55,000 clones, with about 90% as singletons. The material sequenced was peripheral blood. Every receptor here comes from a man between 60 and 75 years old with active or convalescent COVID-19. CDR3s include the opening cysteine and the closing phenylalanine or tryptophan. The order of the fields is clone size, V gene, D gene, J gene, CDR3 protein, CDR3 DNA. The D gene is left open where the match is weak. A clone size is listed for some rows: how often the clone was seen (once, few, many), or a class if it is expanded.

abundance: once
v_gene: TRBV18
d_gene: TRBD1
j_gene: TRBJ2-7
CDR3aa: CASSPTPGQGREQYF
CDR3nt: TGTGCCAGCTCACCTACCCCAGGACAGGGACGGGAGCAGTACTTC

abundance: few
v_gene: TRBV5-3
d_gene: -
j_gene: TRBJ2-7
CDR3aa: CARSLGGENRYF
CDR3nt: TGTGCCAGAAGCTTGGGTGGGGAGAACAGGTACTTC

abundance: -
v_gene: TRBV7-6
d_gene: -
j_gene: TRBJ2-7
CDR3aa: CASSFSGDEQYF
CDR3nt: TGTGCCAGCAGCTTTTCAGGGGACGAGCAGTACTTC

abundance: -
v_gene: TRBV30
d_gene: -
j_gene: TRBJ1-5
CDR3aa: CAWSVQTGGYQPQHF
CDR3nt: TGTGCCTGGAGTGTACAGACGGGAGGCTATCAGCCCCAGCATTTT

abundance: -
v_gene: TRBV4-1
d_gene: TRBD2
j_gene: TRBJ2-1
CDR3aa: CASSRLAAYNEQFF
CDR3nt: TGCGCCAGCAGCCGACTAGCGGCCTACAATGAGCAGTTCTTC

abundance: -
v_gene: TRBV10-2
d_gene: -
j_gene: TRBJ1-5
CDR3aa: CASSALTGNNQPQHF
CDR3nt: TGCGCCAGCAGTGCTCTTACAGGGAACAATCAGCCCCAGCATTTT

abundance: -
v_gene: TRBV18
d_gene: TRBD1
j_gene: TRBJ1-6
CDR3aa: CASSPDRGLSPLHF
CDR3nt: TGTGCCAGCTCACCCGACAGGGGGCTGTCACCCCTCCACTTT

abundance: -
v_gene: TRBV18
d_gene: TRBD2
j_gene: TRBJ2-1
CDR3aa: CASSPAAREGLGEQFF
CDR3nt: TGTGCCAGCTCACCAGCGGCCCGGGAGGGCCTGGGTGAGCAGTTCTTC

abundance: -
v_gene: TRBV29-1
d_gene: -
j_gene: TRBJ2-3
CDR3aa: CSVLPRGVRTDTQYF
CDR3nt: TGCAGCGTCCTGCCTCGCGGGGTGCGCACAGATACGCAGTATTTT

abundance: -
v_gene: TRBV28
d_gene: -
j_gene: TRBJ1-4
CDR3aa: CASSFPGSTNEKLFF
CDR3nt: TGTGCCAGCAGTTTTCCAGGCTCGACTAATGAAAAACTGTTTTTT

abundance: -
v_gene: TRBV5-1
d_gene: -
j_gene: TRBJ1-6
CDR3aa: CASSLLTSDSPLHF
CDR3nt: TGCGCCAGCAGCTTATTGACAAGTGATTCACCCCTCCACTTT

abundance: -
v_gene: TRBV19
d_gene: TRBD1
j_gene: TRBJ2-5
CDR3aa: CASSPRQGKATQYF
CDR3nt: TGTGCCAGTAGTCCACGACAGGGGAAGGCGACCCAGTACTTC

abundance: -
v_gene: TRBV18
d_gene: TRBD1
j_gene: TRBJ2-1
CDR3aa: CASSPISTGSSYNEQFF
CDR3nt: TGTGCCAGCTCACCCATATCGACAGGGAGCTCCTACAATGAGCAGTTCTTC

abundance: -
v_gene: TRBV19
d_gene: -
j_gene: TRBJ1-1
CDR3aa: CASSSPGTIPEAFF
CDR3nt: TGTGCCAGTAGTTCCCCTGGGACAATCCCTGAAGCTTTCTTT

abundance: once
v_gene: TRBV28
d_gene: -
j_gene: TRBJ1-2
CDR3aa: CASSLTAPRDYTF
CDR3nt: TGTGCCAGCAGTTTAACGGCCCCACGGGACTACACCTTC

abundance: -
v_gene: TRBV27
d_gene: -
j_gene: TRBJ1-4
CDR3aa: CASRPSTGAPGEKLFF
CDR3nt: TGTGCCAGCAGACCGTCCACAGGCGCCCCCGGGGAAAAACTGTTTTTT

abundance: -
v_gene: TRBV28
d_gene: -
j_gene: TRBJ1-6
CDR3aa: CASSFGRAGSPLHF
CDR3nt: TGTGCCAGCAGTTTCGGCAGGGCTGGTTCACCCCTCCACTTT

abundance: -
v_gene: TRBV24-1
d_gene: TRBD2
j_gene: TRBJ2-3
CDR3aa: CATKGTSETDTQYF
CDR3nt: TGTGCCACGAAAGGGACTAGCGAGACAGATACGCAGTATTTT

abundance: -
v_gene: TRBV6-6
d_gene: -
j_gene: TRBJ1-3
CDR3aa: CASSINLPGSGNTIYF
CDR3nt: TGTGCCAGTTCCATTAACCTACCAGGCTCTGGAAACACCATATATTTT

abundance: -
v_gene: TRBV3-1/TRBV3-2
d_gene: -
j_gene: TRBJ2-2
CDR3aa: CASSQDRRGTGELFF
CDR3nt: TGTGCCAGCAGCCAAGATCGTCGGGGAACCGGGGAGCTGTTTTTT

abundance: once
v_gene: TRBV5-1
d_gene: TRBD1
j_gene: TRBJ1-2
CDR3aa: CASSLEIGTGQGPATF
CDR3nt: TGCGCCAGCAGCTTGGAAATTGGCACGGGACAGGGACCGGCCACCTTC

abundance: -
v_gene: TRBV7-2
d_gene: TRBD2
j_gene: TRBJ2-3
CDR3aa: CASSLLRLAGGGADTQYF
CDR3nt: TGTGCCAGCAGCCTACTGCGGCTAGCGGGGGGAGGGGCAGATACGCAGTATTTT